This TCR beta chain came from a study of Ad26.COV2.S vaccination and SARS-CoV-2 variants. About the research overall: It was the COV1001 Ad26.COV2.S trial arm that included the donor. Into the muscle, Ad26.COV2.S was dosed once or twice, 56 days apart.

The J segment lost 9 bases and the V segment lost 4 bases, leaving 17 bases of the junction unmatched. Germline V gene sequence: CDR1 SQVTM, CDR2 ANQGSEA. CDR3 size: 16 residues. As to treatment: 19 received Ad26.COV2.S at low or high dose, single or two shots; several received placebo; per-sample allocation not given. Sampling was performed 63 days after the first vaccine or placebo injection. This person who donated was an adult of 18-55 years in Boston. Vaccination used an Ad26 vector expressing Wuhan-strain SARS-CoV-2 spike. Profiling relied on immunoSEQ multiplex PCR, and the TCRdb table lists in-frame clones only, not all of them. The data hold some 320,000 clones, with 70% to 90% observed a single time.

The sample in question was peripheral blood, obtained in a trial of Ad26.COV2.S vaccine versus placebo. The chain is built from TRBV29-1 and TRBJ2-5; TRBD2 matches 10 bases. This clonotype was sampled from a person between 18 and 65 years old who received the Ad26.COV2.S COVID-19 vaccine or a placebo. The CDR3 loop is CSVVTRPGLAREAQYF. CDR3 coding DNA: TGCAGCGTTGTCACCCGGCCGGGACTAGCGCGGGAGGCCCAGTACTTC.